The 6 T cell receptor beta chains listed next were all sequenced from one sample in a study of T cell responses to AZD1222 COVID-19 vaccine. Sequencing used immunoSEQ multiplex PCR; TCRdb keeps in-frame clones, though not all of them. The table lists 99,000 or so clones, approximately 90% of them singletons. The source material was peripheral blood, sampled on day 0 of AZD1222 vaccination. The receptors here all came from an adult in good health.

The gene calls are TRBV2 and TRBJ2-3; D perhaps matches TRBD1 (5 bases). The V and J ends lost 5 bases and 4 bases respectively, with 13 bases between them. Germline V gene lookup returns CDR1 SNHLY and CDR2 FYNNEI. The length of the CDR3 is 14 residues. The CDR3 protein is CASSPTSGPDTQYF. DNA of the CDR3: TGTGCCAGCAGTCCTACTTCAGGGCCAGATACGCAGTATTTT.

This clone was counted between two and nine times. The V and J genes are TRBV6-5 and TRBJ2-7; 8 bases are a match to TRBD1. The CDR3 covers 14 residues. The germline V gene has CDR1 MNHEY and CDR2 SVGAGI. V lost 7 bases, J lost 5 bases, and 10 bases stayed unmatched. The CDR3 bases are TGTGCCAGCACTAGGACAGGGAGGCCCCACGAGCAGTACTTC. As protein: CASTRTGRPHEQYF.

The chain combines TRBV28 with TRBJ2-7; 8 bases are a match to TRBD2. There are 14 residues in the CDR3. Looked up from germline, CDR1 is MDHEN and CDR2 is SYDVKM. Trimming at V came to 2 bases and at J to 7 bases, leaving 7 bases not matched to a gene. CDR3 nucleotide sequence: TGTGCCAGCAGTTTAGACGGGAGGGCTGGTGAGCAGTACTTC. Encoded protein: CASSLDGRAGEQYF.

V is TRBV19 and J is TRBJ1-5, with no clear D. The germline V gene encodes CDR1 LNHDA and CDR2 SQIVND (reference sequence). V lost 2 bases and J lost 0, with 5 bases in between. The CDR3 length is 14 residues. CDR3 protein: CASSIQVSNQPQHF. The CDR3 nucleotides are TGTGCCAGTAGTATACAAGTTAGCAATCAGCCCCAGCATTTT.

The chain uses TRBV7-9 and TRBJ2-7, with TRBD2 matching 9 bases. With V trimmed by 4 bases and J by 2 bases, 6 bases remained unmatched. The CDR3 consists of 15 residues. Germline lookup yields CDR1 SEHNR and CDR2 FQNEAQ (reference sequence). The chain's CDR3 is CASSSSGLATYEQYF. CDR3 nucleotide sequence: TGTGCCAGCAGCTCCTCGGGACTAGCAACCTACGAGCAGTACTTC.

This clone has just a few counts. The chain is built from TRBV9 and TRBJ2-7, with D unresolved. CDR3 size: 11 residues. Deletions cut 6 bases from V and 4 bases from J, with 8 bases between. Germline V gives CDR1 SGDLS, CDR2 YYNGEE. This chain's CDR3 is CASIGRYEQYF. The CDR3 DNA reads TGTGCCAGCATCGGTAGGTACGAGCAGTACTTC.